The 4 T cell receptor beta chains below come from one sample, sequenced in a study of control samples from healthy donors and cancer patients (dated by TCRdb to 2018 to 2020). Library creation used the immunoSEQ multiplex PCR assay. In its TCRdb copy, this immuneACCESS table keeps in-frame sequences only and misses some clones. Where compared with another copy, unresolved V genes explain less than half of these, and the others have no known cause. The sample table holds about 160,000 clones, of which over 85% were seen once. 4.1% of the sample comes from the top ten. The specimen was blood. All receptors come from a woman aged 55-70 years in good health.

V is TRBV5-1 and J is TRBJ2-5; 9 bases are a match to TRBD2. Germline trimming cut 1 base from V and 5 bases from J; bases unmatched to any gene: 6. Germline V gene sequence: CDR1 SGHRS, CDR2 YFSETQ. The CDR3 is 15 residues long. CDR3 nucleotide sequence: TGCGCCAGCAGCTTGATAGCAGGGACTAGCGAGACCCAGTACTTC. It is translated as CASSLIAGTSETQYF. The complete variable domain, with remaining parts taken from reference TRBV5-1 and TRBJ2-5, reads KAGVTQTPRYLIKTRGQQVTLSCSPISGHRSVSWYQQTPGQGLQFLFEYFSETQRNKGNFPGRFSGRQFSNSRSEMNVSTLELGDSALYLCASSLIAGTSETQYFGPGTRLLVL.

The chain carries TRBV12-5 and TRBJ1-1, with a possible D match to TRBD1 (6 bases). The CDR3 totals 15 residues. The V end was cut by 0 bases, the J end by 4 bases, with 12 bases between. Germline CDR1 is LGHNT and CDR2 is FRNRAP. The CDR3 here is CASGLVLGRGTEAFF. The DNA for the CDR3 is TGTGCTAGTGGTTTGGTACTCGGCAGGGGCACTGAAGCTTTCTTT. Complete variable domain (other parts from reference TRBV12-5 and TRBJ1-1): DARVTQTPRHKVTEMGQEVTMRCQPILGHNTVFWYRQTMMQGLELLAYFRNRAPLDDSGMPKDRFSAEMPDATLATLKIQPSEPRDSAVYFCASGLVLGRGTEAFFGQGTRLTVV.

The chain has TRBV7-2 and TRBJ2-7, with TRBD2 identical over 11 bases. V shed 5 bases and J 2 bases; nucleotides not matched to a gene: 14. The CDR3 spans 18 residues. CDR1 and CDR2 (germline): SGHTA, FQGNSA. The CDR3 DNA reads TGTGCCAGCAGCCCAAAGATCCTAGCGGGGGGAAAACCCTACGAGCAGTACTTC. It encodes CASSPKILAGGKPYEQYF.

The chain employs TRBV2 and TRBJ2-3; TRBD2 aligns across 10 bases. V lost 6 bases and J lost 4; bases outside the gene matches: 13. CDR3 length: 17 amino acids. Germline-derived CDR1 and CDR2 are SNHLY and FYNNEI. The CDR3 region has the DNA TGTGCCAGCAGGACCCTCAGCGGGGGGGCCTCCGCAGATACGCAGTATTTT. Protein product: CASRTLSGGASADTQYF.